Following are 25 T cell receptor beta chains from one sample sequenced in a study of technical replicates of blood from several donors. This table comes from immunoSEQ multiplex PCR, and its TCRdb copy is limited to in-frame clones, with some not included. The sample records 85,000 to 100,000 clones, 95% being singletons. Sequencing input: T cells isolated from PBMCs. Receptor source: a human donor in good health.

This rearrangement joins TRBV2 to TRBJ1-2; D gene ambiguous. Germline V gene lookup returns CDR1 SNHLY and CDR2 FYNNEI. The CDR3 sequence is 15 residues long. V was cut by 1 base and J by 4 bases, with 13 bases left in between. In nucleotides, the CDR3 is TGTGCCAGCAGTGAAGTTCCCACAGTACTCTATGGCTACACCTTC. It yields the protein CASSEVPTVLYGYTF.

This clone was detected only once. The CDR3 loop reads CSVEKFDWGGQDNEQFF. In nucleotides, the CDR3 is TGCAGCGTTGAGAAATTTGACTGGGGGGGACAGGACAATGAGCAGTTCTTC. The chain links TRBV29-1 to TRBJ2-1; D might be TRBD1 (8 bases). CDR3 length equals 17 residues. Germline CDR1 and CDR2: SQVTM and ANQGSEA. The germline V and J ends were trimmed by 3 bases and 5 bases, with 23 bases remaining between them.

The chain combines TRBV14 with TRBJ1-2; D ambiguous. Germline V gene lookup returns CDR1 SGHDN and CDR2 FVKESK. Deletions cut 4 bases from V and 4 bases from J, with 13 bases between. The CDR3 consists of 14 residues. This CDR3 is CASSPSGLFYGYTF. The CDR3 DNA reads TGTGCCAGCAGCCCAAGCGGGCTGTTCTATGGCTACACCTTC.

The V call is TRBV11-2, the J call TRBJ2-2, with no clear D. Per germline, CDR1 SGHAT and CDR2 FQNNGV. Trimming shortened V by 5 bases and J by 5 bases, and 3 bases separated the two germline ends. The CDR3 extends over 11 amino acids. CDR3 coding DNA: TGTGCCAGCAGCGCGACCGGGGAGCTGTTTTTT. It codes for CASSATGELFF. The whole variable domain, remainder taken from reference TRBV11-2 and TRBJ2-2, is EAGVAQSPRYKIIEKRQSVAFWCNPISGHATLYWYQQILGQGPKLLIQFQNNGVVDDSQLPKDRFSAERLKGVDSTLKIQPAKLEDSAVYLCASSATGELFFGEGSRLTVL.

The chain is built from TRBV4-1 and TRBJ1-2; TRBD1 aligns across 7 bases. Germline V gene lookup returns CDR1 MGHRA and CDR2 YSYEKL. The CDR3 has 15 amino acids. J lost 5 bases, V lost 0 bases, and 6 bases had no gene match. CDR3 in DNA: TGCGCCAGCAGCCAAGACAGGGGGAGAGGTTATGGCTACACCTTC. Encoded protein: CASSQDRGRGYGYTF.

V usage is TRBV4-1 and J usage is TRBJ2-1; possible D gene TRBD2, 6 bases. This CDR3 has 15 residues. Germline assignment: CDR1 MGHRA and CDR2 YSYEKL. The ends were cut back, 2 bases at V and 5 bases at J, with 13 bases in the middle. This chain's CDR3 is CASSQLALRDNEQFF. In DNA, the CDR3 is TGCGCCAGCAGCCAACTAGCGCTGAGAGACAATGAGCAGTTCTTC.

This sequence joins TRBV7-9 and TRBJ1-4; D is unclear. Trimming cost V 3 bases and J 4 bases, with 3 bases left between them. Per germline, CDR1 SEHNR and CDR2 FQNEAQ (reference sequence). The CDR3 is 12 residues long. As DNA, the CDR3 is TGTGCCAGCAGCTTCCTTAATGAAAAACTGTTTTTT. Translating it yields CASSFLNEKLFF.

The V gene is TRBV6-1, the J gene TRBJ2-7; 10 nucleotides align to TRBD2. This CDR3 spans 14 amino acids. The germline CDR1 and CDR2 sequences are MNHNS and SASEGT. V shed 6 bases, J shed 4 bases, and the junction held 6 bases outside the gene matches. CDR3 region: CASRGSGRGYEQYF. The CDR3 DNA sequence: TGTGCCAGCAGGGGGAGCGGGAGGGGGTACGAGCAGTACTTC.

The chain joins TRBV14 to TRBJ1-1, with D possibly being TRBD1 (5 bases). V lost 0 bases and J lost 0, with 17 bases in between. The germline V gene encodes CDR1 SGHDN and CDR2 FVKESK. CDR3 length: 18 residues. The CDR3 DNA reads TGTGCCAGCAGCCAAGAAGTCTCTACCTCGGGGGTGAACACTGAAGCTTTCTTT. Its translation is CASSQEVSTSGVNTEAFF.

The CDR3 DNA reads as TGTGCCAGCAGTGACATACTCGGGACAGCTGGCCCACCTGGAAACACCATATATTTT. Translating it yields CASSDILGTAGPPGNTIYF. The chain joins TRBV6-1 to TRBJ1-3, with 7 bases matching TRBD1. The CDR3 runs 19 residues. Germline V gives CDR1 MNHNS, CDR2 SASEGT. The ends lost 3 bases at V and 2 bases at J; junction bases unmatched: 16.

The chain has TRBV19 and TRBJ1-5; 9 nucleotides match TRBD1. Unmatched junction bases numbered 9, after V lost 8 bases and J lost 4 bases. The CDR3 is 15 amino acids. Germline CDR1 LNHDA, CDR2 SQIVND (reference sequence). CDR3 bases: TGTGCCAGTTCGCTGACAGGGGGAGGTAATCAGCCCCAGCATTTT. Protein: CASSLTGGGNQPQHF.

V and J are TRBV18 and TRBJ1-6; the match to TRBD1 covers 7 bases. The germline V gene encodes CDR1 KGHSH and CDR2 LQKENI. Trimming at V came to 2 bases and at J to 8 bases, leaving 3 bases not matched to a gene. There are 14 residues in the CDR3. The CDR3 coding sequence is TGTGCCAGCTCACCAGGACAGGTTGATTCACCCCTCCACTTT. This sequence encodes CASSPGQVDSPLHF.

J is TRBJ1-2 and V is TRBV5-4, with D perhaps TRBD1 (5 bases). This CDR3 has 15 residues. Germline values: CDR1 SGHNT, CDR2 YYREEE (reference sequence). The V and J ends lost 4 bases and 2 bases respectively, with 15 bases between them. The CDR3 DNA sequence: TGTGCCAGCAGCCGTTGGACACTTACAAACTATGGCTACACCTTC. This translates into CASSRWTLTNYGYTF.

This sequence joins TRBV9 and TRBJ1-2; 7 bases line up with TRBD1. The ends lost 4 bases at V and 0 bases at J; junction bases unmatched: 6. The CDR3 spans 15 residues. From germline, CDR1 is SGDLS and CDR2 YYNGEE. CDR3 sequence (DNA): TGTGCCAGCAGCCCAGGGACAGTTCCTAACTATGGCTACACCTTC. Residues: CASSPGTVPNYGYTF.

This clone showed up just once. The CDR3 region has the DNA TGTGCCAGCAGCTTACGCCCGGAGGGGGCGGGGAAAAACACCGGGGAGCTGTTTTTT. This sequence encodes CASSLRPEGAGKNTGELFF. The rearrangement links TRBV7-6 to TRBJ2-2, with TRBD1 as a possible D gene (7 bases). This CDR3 has 19 residues. Trimming pared 2 bases from V and 2 bases from J, leaving 21 bases between. Germline V gene sequence: CDR1 SGHVS, CDR2 FNYEAQ.

CDR3 sequence reads: CASSQDLSTDTQYF. In nucleotides, the CDR3 is TGTGCCAGCAGCCAAGACCTTAGCACAGATACGCAGTATTTT. V and J are TRBV4-2 and TRBJ2-3; D is unresolved. V dropped 0 bases and J dropped 0 bases, with 4 bases sitting between them. The CDR3 spans 14 residues. Per germline, CDR1 LGHNA and CDR2 YNFKEQ.

The CDR3 spells CSVELQGTQYF. CDR3 in DNA: TGCAGCGTTGAACTGCAGGGGACGCAGTATTTT. This chain connects TRBV29-1 to TRBJ2-3; the D gene is possibly TRBD1 (6 bases). CDR1 and CDR2 from the germline V gene are SQVTM and ANQGSEA. The CDR3 covers 11 residues. Trimming took off 2 bases at V and 9 bases at J, with 9 bases between the two ends.

The J gene is TRBJ1-2, the V gene TRBV6-5; possible D gene TRBD1, 5 bases. Trimming left V 7 bases short and J 2 bases short, with 14 bases between. Germline V lookup: CDR1 MNHEY, CDR2 SVGAGI. There are 14 residues in the CDR3. The CDR3 region has the DNA TGTGCCAGCACCACCCGCAGACAGAACTATGGCTACACCTTC. Translated, it gives CASTTRRQNYGYTF.

The genes are TRBV30 and TRBJ1-6; D remains unclear. This CDR3 has 15 residues. Germline lookup yields CDR1 GTSNPN and CDR2 SVGIG (reference sequence). V lost 0 bases, J lost 7 bases, and 13 bases lay in between. Here the CDR3 DNA reads TGTGCCTGGAGTGTCTTTGGAGGCCTGAATTCACCCCTCCACTTT. The encoded protein is CAWSVFGGLNSPLHF.

This clone was recorded once. This rearrangement joins TRBV2 to TRBJ1-5; 8 bases map to TRBD1. The CDR3 totals 13 residues. Germline-derived CDR1 and CDR2 are SNHLY and FYNNEI. Trimming took 11 bases from V and 6 from J; bases not matched to a gene: 9. CDR3 in DNA: TGTGCCGGACGACAGGGGATGTCTCAGCCCCAGCATTTT. It is translated as CAGRQGMSQPQHF.

V gene TRBV27 combines with J gene TRBJ2-1; D possibly corresponds to TRBD2 (5 bases). Between the trimmed V and J ends, which lost 7 bases and 2 bases, there was a span of 24 bases. CDR3 size: 18 residues. Germline values: CDR1 MNHEY, CDR2 SMNVEV (reference sequence). The CDR3 nucleotides read TGTGCCAGCAAAGGTCAGGCCTACACTAGGGAGCCCTACAATGAGCAGTTCTTC. Its translation: CASKGQAYTREPYNEQFF.

J is TRBJ2-1 and V is TRBV5-3, with TRBD2 identical over 16 bases. TRBV5-3 is an ORF for which the function is uncertain. CDR3 size: 19 residues. The V and J ends lost 0 bases and 7 bases, in that order; junction bases with no gene match: 10. DNA for the CDR3: TGTGCCAGAAGCTTGGATCAGGGGACTAGCGGGAGGGCCAGGAATGAGCAGTTCTTC. Translation gives CARSLDQGTSGRARNEQFF.

The rearrangement links TRBV27 to TRBJ2-7, with 7 nucleotides matching TRBD1. The J segment lost 0 bases and the V segment lost 4 bases, leaving 9 bases of the junction unmatched. CDR1 is MNHEY, CDR2 SMNVEV, per germline (reference sequence). The CDR3 covers 16 residues. The CDR3: CASSSNRGTSSYEQYF. CDR3 coding DNA: TGTGCCAGCAGTTCGAACAGGGGAACTAGCTCCTACGAGCAGTACTTC.

This chain uses TRBV7-9 with TRBJ2-3; D remains unclear. V gave up 2 bases and J gave up 6 bases, with 9 bases separating them. CDR1 and CDR2 (germline): SEHNR, FQNEAQ (reference sequence). The CDR3 runs to 13 residues. The CDR3 DNA reads TGTGCCAGCAGCTTAATAGAGTGGGATACGCAGTATTTT. This translates into CASSLIEWDTQYF.

The chain uses TRBV9 and TRBJ2-6; 9 bases are a match to TRBD2. The CDR3 runs to 20 residues. The trim removed 0 bases at V and 3 bases at J, leaving 13 bases unmatched. From germline, CDR1 is SGDLS and CDR2 YYNGEE. CDR3 sequence (DNA): TGTGCCAGCAGCGTAGCTGACAGCGGGAGGCTTTTCCGTGGGGCCAACGTCCTGACTTTC. Amino acid sequence: CASSVADSGRLFRGANVLTF.